This TCR beta chain stems from a study of blood T cell repertoires in COVID-19. Trimming at V came to 2 bases and at J to 8 bases, leaving 7 bases not matched to a gene. Germline CDR1 reads MNHEY; CDR2 reads SMNVEV (reference sequence). The CDR3 runs 16 residues. Measured with immunoSEQ multiplex PCR; TCRdb has only the in-frame clones, and not every one. This table has approximately 180,000 clones, over 75% appearing once. The gene calls are TRBV27 and TRBJ1-6; 9 bases map to TRBD1. The sample was peripheral blood. This clonotype was sampled from a man aged 55 to 70 with acute or convalescent COVID-19. The CDR3 DNA is TGTGCCAGCAGTTTACCCGGGACAGGGTCTCATTCACCCCTCCACTTT. It specifies CASSLPGTGSHSPLHF.